The subject of this entry is one T cell receptor beta chain. Its antigen is currently unknown. Measured with immunoSEQ multiplex PCR; TCRdb has only the in-frame clones, and not every one. Of about 75,000 clones listed, about 83% are singletons. This entry is derived from a study of CD4 T cell repertoires in COVID-19. About the research overall: CFSE-low cells expanded approximately eleven days with IL-2, then restimulated with other coronavirus spikes. Notes on the study in general: Suggested intraclonal diversification: top SARS-CoV-2-reactive clonotypes appeared in two or three memory subsets. In SARS-CoV and/or HKU1 spike cultures, between roughly 7 and 27% of SARS-CoV-2 clonotypes reappeared.

The CDR3 runs 13 residues. The V end lost 2 bases, the J end lost 15 bases, and 17 bases lay between the germline ends. Germline CDR1 is KGHDR and CDR2 is SFDVKD. Sample: CD4+ T cells from peripheral blood, taken after recovery from COVID-19. This chain links TRBV24-1 with TRBJ2-3; no clear D gene. This clonotype originated in a human donor who had COVID-19. The CDR3 coding sequence is TGTGCCACCAGTGATTCCCAGGCTCTCAGCGCTTATTTT. It is translated as CATSDSQALSAYF.